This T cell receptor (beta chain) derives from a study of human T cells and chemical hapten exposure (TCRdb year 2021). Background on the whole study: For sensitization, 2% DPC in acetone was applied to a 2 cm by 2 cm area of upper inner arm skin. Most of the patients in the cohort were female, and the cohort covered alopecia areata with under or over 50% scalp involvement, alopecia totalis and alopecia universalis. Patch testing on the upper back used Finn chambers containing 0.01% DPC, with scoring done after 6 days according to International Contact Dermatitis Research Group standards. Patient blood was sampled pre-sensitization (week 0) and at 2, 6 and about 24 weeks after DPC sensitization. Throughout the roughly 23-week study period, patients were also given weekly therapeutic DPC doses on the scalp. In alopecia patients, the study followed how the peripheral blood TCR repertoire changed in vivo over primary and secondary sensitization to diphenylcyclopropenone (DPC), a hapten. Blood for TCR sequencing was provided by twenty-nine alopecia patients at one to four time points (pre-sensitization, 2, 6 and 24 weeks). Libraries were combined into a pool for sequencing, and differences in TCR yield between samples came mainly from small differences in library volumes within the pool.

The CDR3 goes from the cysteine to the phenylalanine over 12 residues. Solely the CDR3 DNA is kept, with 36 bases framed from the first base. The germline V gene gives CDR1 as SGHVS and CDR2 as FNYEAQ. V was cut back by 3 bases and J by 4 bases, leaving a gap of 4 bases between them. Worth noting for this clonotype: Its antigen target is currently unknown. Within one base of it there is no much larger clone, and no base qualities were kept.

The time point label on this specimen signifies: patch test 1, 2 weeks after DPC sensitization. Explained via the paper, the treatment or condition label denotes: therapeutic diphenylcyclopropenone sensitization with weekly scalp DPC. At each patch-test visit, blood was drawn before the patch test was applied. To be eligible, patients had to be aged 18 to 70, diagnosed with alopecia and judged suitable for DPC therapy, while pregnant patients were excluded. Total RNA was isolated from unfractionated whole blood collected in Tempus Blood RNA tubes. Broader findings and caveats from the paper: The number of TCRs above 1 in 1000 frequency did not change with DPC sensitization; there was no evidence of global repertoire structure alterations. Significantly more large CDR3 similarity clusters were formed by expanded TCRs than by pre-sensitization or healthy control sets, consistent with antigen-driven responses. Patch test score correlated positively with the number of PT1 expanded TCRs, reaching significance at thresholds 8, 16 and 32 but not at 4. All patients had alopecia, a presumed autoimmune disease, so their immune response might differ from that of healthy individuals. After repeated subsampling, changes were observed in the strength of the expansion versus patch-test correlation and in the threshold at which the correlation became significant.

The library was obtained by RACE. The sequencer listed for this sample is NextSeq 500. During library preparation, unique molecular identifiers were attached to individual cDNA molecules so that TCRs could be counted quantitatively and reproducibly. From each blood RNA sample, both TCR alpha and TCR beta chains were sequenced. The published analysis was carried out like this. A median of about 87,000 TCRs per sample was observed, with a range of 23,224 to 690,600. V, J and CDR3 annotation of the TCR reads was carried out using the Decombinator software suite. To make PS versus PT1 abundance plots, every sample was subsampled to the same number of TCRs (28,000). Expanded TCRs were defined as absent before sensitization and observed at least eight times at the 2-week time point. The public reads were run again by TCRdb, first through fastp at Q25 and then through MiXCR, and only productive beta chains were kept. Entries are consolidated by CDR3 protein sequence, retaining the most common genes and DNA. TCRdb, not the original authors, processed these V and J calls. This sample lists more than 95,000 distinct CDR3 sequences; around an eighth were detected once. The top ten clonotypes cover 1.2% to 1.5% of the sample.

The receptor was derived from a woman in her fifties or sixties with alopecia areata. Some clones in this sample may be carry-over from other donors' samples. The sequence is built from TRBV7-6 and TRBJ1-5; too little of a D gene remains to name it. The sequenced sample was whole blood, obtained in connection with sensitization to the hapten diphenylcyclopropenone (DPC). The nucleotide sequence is TGTGCCAGCAGCTTCATTAATCAGCCCCAGCATTTT. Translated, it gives CASSFINQPQHF.